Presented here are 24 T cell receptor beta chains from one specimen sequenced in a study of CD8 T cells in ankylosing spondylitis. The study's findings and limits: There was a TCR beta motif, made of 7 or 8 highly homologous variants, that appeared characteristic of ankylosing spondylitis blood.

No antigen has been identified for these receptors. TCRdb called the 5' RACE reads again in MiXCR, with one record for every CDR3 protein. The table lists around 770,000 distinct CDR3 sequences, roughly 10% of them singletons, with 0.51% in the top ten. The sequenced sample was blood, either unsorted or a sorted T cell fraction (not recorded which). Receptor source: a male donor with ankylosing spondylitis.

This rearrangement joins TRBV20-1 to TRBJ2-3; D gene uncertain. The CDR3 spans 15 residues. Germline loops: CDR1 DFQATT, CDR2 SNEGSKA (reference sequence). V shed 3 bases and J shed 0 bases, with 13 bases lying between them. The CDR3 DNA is TGCAGTGCTAGCGGACCTCTGGCTAGCACAGATACGCAGTATTTT. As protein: CSASGPLASTDTQYF.

CDR3 nucleotide sequence: TGTGCCAGCAGTGAACCGGGGACTAGCGGGCTCCAAGAGACCCAGTACTTC. Translated, it gives CASSEPGTSGLQETQYF. The rearrangement uses TRBV2 and TRBJ2-5; 12 bases fit TRBD2. Trimming took 2 bases from V and 1 from J; bases not matched to a gene: 5. Germline CDR1 reads SNHLY; CDR2 reads FYNNEI. CDR3 length: 17 amino acids.

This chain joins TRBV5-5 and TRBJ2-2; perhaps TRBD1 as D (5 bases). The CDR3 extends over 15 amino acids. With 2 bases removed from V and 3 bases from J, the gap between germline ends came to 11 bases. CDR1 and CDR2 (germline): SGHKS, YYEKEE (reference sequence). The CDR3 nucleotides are TGTGCCAGCAGCTTCCGATACAGGCACACCGGGGAGCTGTTTTTT. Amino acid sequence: CASSFRYRHTGELFF.

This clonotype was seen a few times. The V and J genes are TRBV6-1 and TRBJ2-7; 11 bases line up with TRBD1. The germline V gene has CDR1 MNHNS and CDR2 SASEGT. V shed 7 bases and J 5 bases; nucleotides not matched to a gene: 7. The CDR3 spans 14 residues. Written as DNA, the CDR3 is TGTGCCAGCACTCACCGGACAGGGGGCAACGAGCAGTACTTC. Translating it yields CASTHRTGGNEQYF.

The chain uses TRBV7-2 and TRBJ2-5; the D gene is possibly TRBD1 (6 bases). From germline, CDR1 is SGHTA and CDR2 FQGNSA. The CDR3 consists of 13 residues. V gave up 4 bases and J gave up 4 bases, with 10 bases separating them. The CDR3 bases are TGTGCCAGCAGCTCAGACAGGCGAGAGACCCAGTACTTC. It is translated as CASSSDRRETQYF.

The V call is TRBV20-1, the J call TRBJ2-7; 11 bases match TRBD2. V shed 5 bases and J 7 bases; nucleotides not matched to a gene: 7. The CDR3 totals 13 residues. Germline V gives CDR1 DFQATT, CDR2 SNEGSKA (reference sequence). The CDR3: CSARTSGFREQYF. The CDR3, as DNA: TGCAGTGCTCGGACTAGCGGGTTTAGGGAGCAGTACTTC.

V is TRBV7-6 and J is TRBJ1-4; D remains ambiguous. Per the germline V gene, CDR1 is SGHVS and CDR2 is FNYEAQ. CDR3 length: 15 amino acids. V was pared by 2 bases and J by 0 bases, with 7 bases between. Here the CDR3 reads CASSLSTATNEKLFF. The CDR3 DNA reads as TGTGCCAGCAGCTTATCGACGGCAACTAATGAAAAACTGTTTTTT.

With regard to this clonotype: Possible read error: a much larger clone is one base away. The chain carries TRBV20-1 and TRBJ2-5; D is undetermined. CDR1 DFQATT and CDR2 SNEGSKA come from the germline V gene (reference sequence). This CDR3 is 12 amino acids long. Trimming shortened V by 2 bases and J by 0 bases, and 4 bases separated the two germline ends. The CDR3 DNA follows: TGCAGTGCTAGAAGGGACCAAGAGACCCAGTACTTC. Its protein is CSARRDQETQYF.

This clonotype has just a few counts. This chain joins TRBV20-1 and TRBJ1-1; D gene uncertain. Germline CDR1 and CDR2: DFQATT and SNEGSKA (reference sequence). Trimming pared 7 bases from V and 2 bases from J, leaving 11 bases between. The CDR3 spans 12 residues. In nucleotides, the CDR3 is TGCAGTGGAAGGGCCCTTAACACTGAAGCTTTCTTT. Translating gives CSGRALNTEAFF.

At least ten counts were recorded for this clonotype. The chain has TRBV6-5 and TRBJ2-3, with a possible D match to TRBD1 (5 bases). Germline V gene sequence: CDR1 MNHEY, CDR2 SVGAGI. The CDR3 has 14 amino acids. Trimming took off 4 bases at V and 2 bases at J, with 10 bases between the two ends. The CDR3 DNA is TGTGCCAGCAGTTTGACGACAGCCACAGATACGCAGTATTTT. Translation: CASSLTTATDTQYF.

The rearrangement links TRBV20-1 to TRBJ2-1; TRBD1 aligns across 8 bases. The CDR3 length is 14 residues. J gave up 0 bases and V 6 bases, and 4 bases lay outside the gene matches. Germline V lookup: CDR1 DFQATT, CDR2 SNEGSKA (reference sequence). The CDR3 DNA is TGCAGTGCCTCCGGGACAGGCTCCTACAATGAGCAGTTCTTC. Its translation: CSASGTGSYNEQFF.

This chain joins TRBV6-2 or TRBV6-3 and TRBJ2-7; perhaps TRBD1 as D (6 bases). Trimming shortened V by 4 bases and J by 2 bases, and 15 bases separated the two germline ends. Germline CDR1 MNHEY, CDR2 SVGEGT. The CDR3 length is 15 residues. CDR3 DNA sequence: TGTGCCAGCAGTTTCCTAGACAGGCCTCCCTACGAGCAGTACTTC. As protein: CASSFLDRPPYEQYF.

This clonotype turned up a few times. CDR3 residues: CSAPARETQYF. CDR3 DNA: TGCAGTGCTCCCGCCCGGGAGACCCAGTACTTC. This chain connects TRBV20-1 to TRBJ2-5; D gene unclear. The CDR3 has 11 amino acids. From germline, CDR1 is DFQATT and CDR2 SNEGSKA (reference sequence). V shed 5 bases and J shed 5 bases, with 9 bases lying between them.

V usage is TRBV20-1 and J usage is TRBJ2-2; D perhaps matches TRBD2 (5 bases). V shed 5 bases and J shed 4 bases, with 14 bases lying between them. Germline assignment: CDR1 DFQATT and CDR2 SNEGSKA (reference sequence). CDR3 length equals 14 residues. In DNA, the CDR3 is TGCAGTGCTTCAGTCCGAGGGCCCACCGGGGAGCTGTTTTTT. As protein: CSASVRGPTGELFF.

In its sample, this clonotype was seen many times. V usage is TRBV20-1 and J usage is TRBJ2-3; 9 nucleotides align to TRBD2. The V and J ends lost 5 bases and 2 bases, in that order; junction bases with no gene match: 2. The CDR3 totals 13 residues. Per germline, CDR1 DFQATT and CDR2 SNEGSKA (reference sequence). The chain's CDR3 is CSALAGATDTQYF. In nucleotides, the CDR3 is TGCAGTGCTTTAGCGGGAGCCACAGATACGCAGTATTTT.

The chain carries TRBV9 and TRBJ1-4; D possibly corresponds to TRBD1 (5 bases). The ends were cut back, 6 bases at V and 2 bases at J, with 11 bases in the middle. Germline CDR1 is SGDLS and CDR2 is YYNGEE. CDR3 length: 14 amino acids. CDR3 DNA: TGTGCCAGCACAGTGGGGCCCACTAATGAAAAACTGTTTTTT. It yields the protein CASTVGPTNEKLFF.

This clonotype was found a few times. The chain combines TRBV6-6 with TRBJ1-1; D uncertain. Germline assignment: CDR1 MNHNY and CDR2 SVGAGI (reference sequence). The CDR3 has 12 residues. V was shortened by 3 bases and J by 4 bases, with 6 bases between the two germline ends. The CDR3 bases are TGTGCCAGCAGTTATCAGCGCACTGAAGCTTTCTTT. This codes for CASSYQRTEAFF.

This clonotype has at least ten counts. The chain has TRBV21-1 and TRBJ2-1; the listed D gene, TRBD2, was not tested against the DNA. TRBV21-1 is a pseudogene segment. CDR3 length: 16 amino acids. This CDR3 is CASSKSLGTLYNEQFF. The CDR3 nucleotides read TGTGCCAGCAGCAAATCCTTAGGGACCCTCTACAATGAGCAGTTCTTC.

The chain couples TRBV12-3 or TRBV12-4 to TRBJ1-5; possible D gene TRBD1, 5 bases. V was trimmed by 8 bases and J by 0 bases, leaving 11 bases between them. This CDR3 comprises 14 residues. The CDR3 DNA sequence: TGTGCCAGCTACCGGGGGGGTAGCAATCAGCCCCAGCATTTT. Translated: CASYRGGSNQPQHF.

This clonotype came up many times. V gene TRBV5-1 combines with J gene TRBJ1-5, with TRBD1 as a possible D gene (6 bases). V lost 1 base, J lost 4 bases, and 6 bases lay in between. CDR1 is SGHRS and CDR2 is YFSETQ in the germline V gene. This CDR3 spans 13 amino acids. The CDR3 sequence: CASSLTGNQPQHF. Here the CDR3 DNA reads TGCGCCAGCAGCTTGACAGGGAATCAGCCCCAGCATTTT.

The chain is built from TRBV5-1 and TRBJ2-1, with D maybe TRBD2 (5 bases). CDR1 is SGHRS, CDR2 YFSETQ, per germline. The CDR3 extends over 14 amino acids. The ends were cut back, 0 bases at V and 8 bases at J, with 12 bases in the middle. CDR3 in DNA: TGCGCCAGCAGCTTGGCCCCTCGAGGGTATGAGCAGTTCTTC. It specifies CASSLAPRGYEQFF. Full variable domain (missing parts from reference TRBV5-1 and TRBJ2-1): KAGVTQTPRYLIKTRGQQVTLSCSPISGHRSVSWYQQTPGQGLQFLFEYFSETQRNKGNFPGRFSGRQFSNSRSEMNVSTLELGDSALYLCASSLAPRGYEQFFGPGTRLTVL.

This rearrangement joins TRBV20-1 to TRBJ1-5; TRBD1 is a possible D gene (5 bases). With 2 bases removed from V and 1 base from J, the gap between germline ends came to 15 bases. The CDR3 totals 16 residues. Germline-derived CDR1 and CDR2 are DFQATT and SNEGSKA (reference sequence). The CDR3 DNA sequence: TGCAGTGCTAGACACAGGATCGGACAAAGCAATCAGCCCCAGCATTTT. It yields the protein CSARHRIGQSNQPQHF.

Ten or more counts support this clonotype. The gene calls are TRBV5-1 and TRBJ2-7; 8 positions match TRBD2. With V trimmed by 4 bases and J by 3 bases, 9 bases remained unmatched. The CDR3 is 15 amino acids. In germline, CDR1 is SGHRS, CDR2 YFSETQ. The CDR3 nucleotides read TGCGCCAGCAGCCCCGATGGCGGGAGGAACTACGAGCAGTACTTC. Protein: CASSPDGGRNYEQYF.

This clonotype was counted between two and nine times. This CDR3 is CASSLEIWESEAFF. The CDR3 DNA sequence: TGCGCCAGCAGCCTCGAAATCTGGGAGTCTGAAGCTTTCTTT. This rearrangement joins TRBV5-1 to TRBJ1-1; D is unclear. Germline CDR1 reads SGHRS; CDR2 reads YFSETQ. The ends were cut back, 4 bases at V and 6 bases at J, with 16 bases in the middle. The CDR3 has 14 amino acids. Full variable domain (remainder filled in from reference TRBV5-1 and TRBJ1-1): KAGVTQTPRYLIKTRGQQVTLSCSPISGHRSVSWYQQTPGQGLQFLFEYFSETQRNKGNFPGRFSGRQFSNSRSEMNVSTLELGDSALYLCASSLEIWESEAFFGQGTRLTVV.